This TCR beta chain was profiled in a study of naive and memory T cell subsets. Study results and limitations: A few larger clonotypes appeared in naive repertoires, especially CD8, possibly memory cells re-expressing CD45RA. Clonotypes here are unpaired alpha or beta chain sequences.

Both TRBC1 and TRBC2 were covered by a beta constant-region primer of two equimolar oligonucleotides. The ligated cDNA underwent four PCR rounds using SP2 and nested alpha and beta constant-region primers. From the UMI-ligation and nested PCR reads, TCRdb called clonotypes with MiXCR, one entry per CDR3 protein. The repertoire holds around 100,000 distinct CDR3 sequences, roughly 15% seen once, with around 2.7% in the top ten. This clonotype occurred a few times. As yet, its antigen is unknown. V was cut by 0 bases and J by 0 bases, with 4 bases left in between. The CDR3 has 14 amino acids. Germline assignment: CDR1 SGHDT and CDR2 YYEEEE.

This sequence originates from a human donor in good health. This chain connects TRBV5-6 to TRBJ1-5; D is unclear. The specimen sequenced was naive CD8+ T cells from blood. CDR3 DNA sequence: TGTGCCAGCAGCTTGGTTAATAGCAATCAGCCCCAGCATTTT. Translation gives CASSLVNSNQPQHF.